Listed below are T cell receptor beta chains from one sample, sequenced in a study of blood T cell repertoires in COVID-19. The protocol was immunoSEQ multiplex PCR, while the TCRdb copy is restricted to in-frame clones and leaves out a portion. This sample has approximately 290,000 clones, with approximately 89% found just once. Sequences were obtained from peripheral blood. Every receptor here comes from a woman in her fifties or sixties with acute or convalescent COVID-19. CDR3s include the opening cysteine and the closing phenylalanine or tryptophan. The D gene is left open where the match is weak. Part of the rows lack a size; the others show once, few, many or a class for expanded clones.

d_gene	abundance	len	j_gene	v_gene	CDR3nt	CDR3aa
-	-	13	TRBJ1-1	TRBV12-3/TRBV12-4	TGTGCCAGCAGTTTATCCGGGAACACTGAAGCTTTCTTT	CASSLSGNTEAFF
-	-	14	TRBJ2-7	TRBV7-2	TGTGCCAGCAGCTTAGCTTCAGGTCCCTACGAGCAGTACTTC	CASSLASGPYEQYF
TRBD2	-	15	TRBJ2-5	TRBV7-6	TGTGCCAGCAGCCAACCTAGCGGGGGGGTAGAGACCCAGTACTTC	CASSQPSGGVETQYF
TRBD2	-	19	TRBJ2-6	TRBV7-9	TGTGCCAGCAGCCCCGCTCGGGGGGGGTCCCCCTCTGGGGCCAACGTCCTGACTTTC	CASSPARGGSPSGANVLTF
-	-	16	TRBJ2-5	TRBV5-1	TGCGCCAGCAGCTCCCACCCTACAGGGACGGGGGAGACCCAGTACTTC	CASSSHPTGTGETQYF
-	-	15	TRBJ1-3	TRBV2	TGTGCCAGCAGTGAACTTGTCAGCTCTGGAAACACCATATATTTT	CASSELVSSGNTIYF
-	-	12	TRBJ1-1	TRBV30	TGTGCCTGGAGTGGAGTGGTTTCTGAAGCTTTCTTT	CAWSGVVSEAFF
TRBD2	-	14	TRBJ2-7	TRBV3-1/TRBV3-2	TGTGCCAGCAGCCGAAGACTAGCGGGGCACGAGCAGTACTTC	CASSRRLAGHEQYF
-	-	15	TRBJ1-5	TRBV24-1	TGTGCCACCAGTGATTTTCGACAGGCAGGTCAGCCCCAGCATTTT	CATSDFRQAGQPQHF
TRBD1	once	13	TRBJ2-5	TRBV15	TGTGCCACCAAAACAGGGGGCGAGGAGACCCAGTACTTC	CATKTGGEETQYF
-	-	16	TRBJ1-6	TRBV30	TGTGCCTGGACGAGTGCCACGATTTACCCGAATTCACCCCTCCACTTT	CAWTSATIYPNSPLHF
-	-	15	TRBJ1-2	TRBV5-4	TGTGCCAGCAGTCAGAACCAGGGGCGCTGGCATGGCTACACCTTC	CASSQNQGRWHGYTF
TRBD2	-	14	TRBJ2-1	TRBV7-9	TGTGCCAGCACCGTGGGCGGGGGGGCCTATGAGCAGTTCTTC	CASTVGGGAYEQFF
-	-	17	TRBJ1-6	TRBV15	TGTGCCACCAGCAGACCGGCCCAGGGTTTCTATAATTCACCCCTCCACTTT	CATSRPAQGFYNSPLHF
-	-	13	TRBJ2-1	TRBV7-3	TGTGCCAGCAGCTTAAGACACCTCAATGAGCAGTTCTTC	CASSLRHLNEQFF
-	once	13	TRBJ2-2	TRBV2	TGTGCCAGCGGAGTGAAGAACACCGGGGAGCTGTTTTTT	CASGVKNTGELFF
TRBD2	-	16	TRBJ2-3	TRBV9	TGTGCCAGCAGCGTAGGGCCGGGGGGGCGAAGAGATACGCAGTATTTT	CASSVGPGGRRDTQYF
TRBD2	-	17	TRBJ2-6	TRBV4-3	TGCGCCAGCAGCCAAGATAGCGGGGGAAGTGGGGCCAACGTCCTGACTTTC	CASSQDSGGSGANVLTF
TRBD2	-	17	TRBJ2-3	TRBV7-8	TGTGCCAGCAGCTCTGGGACTAGCGGGGGGAGTACAGATACGCAGTATTTT	CASSSGTSGGSTDTQYF
TRBD2	-	16	TRBJ2-5	TRBV2	TGTGCCAGCAGTGGCATAGCGGGAGGGTCTCGAGAGACCCAGTACTTC	CASSGIAGGSRETQYF
TRBD2	-	14	TRBJ2-1	TRBV19	TGTGCCACCAAACAGGCGGGGGGCTACAATGAGCAGTTCTTC	CATKQAGGYNEQFF
-	-	12	TRBJ2-1	TRBV19	TGTGCCAGTAGTATAGTAGTCAATGAGCAGTTCTTC	CASSIVVNEQFF
-	once	14	TRBJ2-1	TRBV28	TGTGCCAGCAGTTTCCAACCACCTAGAGTCGGGCAGTTCTTC	CASSFQPPRVGQFF
-	-	15	TRBJ1-1	TRBV5-4	TGTGCCAGCAGCTTGGCCTACAGGGTGAACACTGAAGCTTTCTTT	CASSLAYRVNTEAFF
TRBD1	few	15	TRBJ2-7	TRBV28	TGTGCCAGCAGTTTCGGGACAGGGGTAAACTACGAGCAGTACTTC	CASSFGTGVNYEQYF
-	-	13	TRBJ1-1	TRBV5-6	TGTGCCAGCACCTACGGGATGAACACTGAAGCTTTCTTT	CASTYGMNTEAFF
-	-	13	TRBJ2-7	TRBV5-1	TGCGCCAGCAGCCGGGACAACGCCTACGAGCAGTACTTC	CASSRDNAYEQYF
TRBD1	-	16	TRBJ2-2	TRBV9	TGTGCCAGCAGCACTCGGACAGGTCAAAACACCGGGGAGCTGTTTTTT	CASSTRTGQNTGELFF
-	-	16	TRBJ2-1	TRBV7-2	TGTGCCAGCAGCTTTGGGGCGGGGCGCTCCTACAATGAGCAGTTCTTC	CASSFGAGRSYNEQFF
-	once	14	TRBJ2-3	TRBV6-5	TGTGCCATCCGACGCCTAGGTAACACAGATACGCAGTATTTT	CAIRRLGNTDTQYF
TRBD1	-	13	TRBJ1-4	TRBV28	TGTGCCACCGCGGAGGGGGCGAAAGAAAAACTGTTTTTT	CATAEGAKEKLFF
TRBD1	-	15	TRBJ1-6	TRBV27	TGTGCCAGCAGAGGGGACAGGGCGGTCGATTCACCCCTCCACTTT	CASRGDRAVDSPLHF
-	-	16	TRBJ1-1	TRBV3-1/TRBV3-2	TGTGCCAGCAGCCCCAATGCAGGGCAGGGGAGCACTGAAGCTTTCTTT	CASSPNAGQGSTEAFF
-	-	14	TRBJ1-2	TRBV28	TGTGCCAGCACCATACAGGGTATCGACTATGGCTACACCTTC	CASTIQGIDYGYTF
-	once	11	TRBJ1-1	TRBV6-5	TGTGCCAGCAGCCCGGGAGGTGAAGCTTTCTTT	CASSPGGEAFF
TRBD1	-	15	TRBJ1-2	TRBV5-1	TGCGCCAGCAGCTTTAGGACAGGGGACGAAGATGGCTACACCTTC	CASSFRTGDEDGYTF
TRBD2	-	14	TRBJ2-7	TRBV28	TGTGCCAGCACCACTAGCGGGAGCTCCTACGAGCAGTACTTC	CASTTSGSSYEQYF
TRBD2	-	18	TRBJ2-1	TRBV27	TGTGCCAGCTCCTTAAGTTCTCGGTGGGGGGAGGGCGTGGGTGAGCAGTTCTTC	CASSLSSRWGEGVGEQFF
TRBD2	-	15	TRBJ2-1	TRBV6-6	TGTGCCAGCAGGGTTAGCGGGATTCCTCAAAATGAGCAGTTCTTC	CASRVSGIPQNEQFF
-	once	14	TRBJ2-6	TRBV27	TGTGCCAGCAGTACCCGGGCTGGGGCCAACGTCCTGACTTTC	CASSTRAGANVLTF
TRBD1	-	15	TRBJ1-5	TRBV6-1	TGTGCCAGCAGTGAAGCCGGACAGGTAAATCAGCCCCAGCATTTT	CASSEAGQVNQPQHF
TRBD1	-	19	TRBJ1-2	TRBV4-1	TGCGCCAGCAGCCGTGACGGGGGCTCGGGACAGGGACTCAACTATGGCTACACCTTC	CASSRDGGSGQGLNYGYTF
-	-	16	TRBJ2-1	TRBV6-4	TGTGCCAGCAGTGAAGGCGGCGGGGCTTCATCCAATGAGCAGTTCTTC	CASSEGGGASSNEQFF
TRBD2	-	15	TRBJ2-5	TRBV2	TGTGCCAGCAGTGGGAGACTAGCGGTACAAGAGACCCAGTACTTC	CASSGRLAVQETQYF
-	-	17	TRBJ1-3	TRBV9	TGTGCCAGCAGCGTAGCTACGATCCGGAGCTCTGGAAACACCATATATTTT	CASSVATIRSSGNTIYF
TRBD2	-	17	TRBJ2-5	TRBV7-6	TGTGCCAGCAGCTTATGGGGTAGCGGGGCGAAGGTGGAGACCCAGTACTTC	CASSLWGSGAKVETQYF
-	once	14	TRBJ2-2	TRBV18	TGTGCCAGCTCACCGACTACGAACACCGGGGAGCTGTTTTTT	CASSPTTNTGELFF
TRBD2	-	18	TRBJ2-1	TRBV5-6	TGTGCCAGCAGCTTGGAAAGGACTAGCGGATACTCCTACAATGAGCAGTTCTTC	CASSLERTSGYSYNEQFF
TRBD2	-	16	TRBJ2-2	TRBV19	TGTGCCAGTAGTAGGGGACTAGCGCCGGTGGCCGGGGAGCTGTTTTTT	CASSRGLAPVAGELFF
TRBD1	-	19	TRBJ1-4	TRBV7-2	TGTGCCAGCAGCTTAAGGCCCAGCTTTTCGGGACAGGGCAATGAAAAACTGTTTTTT	CASSLRPSFSGQGNEKLFF
TRBD2	few	15	TRBJ2-2	TRBV2	TGTGCCAGCAGCGAGACTAGCGGGGTCACCGGGGAGCTGTTTTTT	CASSETSGVTGELFF
TRBD2	-	15	TRBJ2-2	TRBV28	TGTGCCAGCAGTTCCGCCGGGGGGGCTCCCGGGGAGCTGTTTTTT	CASSSAGGAPGELFF
-	-	14	TRBJ1-2	TRBV19	TGTGCCAGTAGTATCACTCAGGGAAACTATGGCTACACCTTC	CASSITQGNYGYTF
TRBD1	-	13	TRBJ1-2	TRBV6-5	TGTGCCAGCCACCGGACAGGAGACTATGGCTACACCTTC	CASHRTGDYGYTF
-	-	13	TRBJ2-5	TRBV13	TGTGCCAGCAGCCCTAAGGGGCTGGGGACCCAGTACTTC	CASSPKGLGTQYF